This TCR beta chain was obtained from a study of T cell responses to AZD1222 COVID-19 vaccine. Study results and caveats: Unmutated variant regions are reportedly targeted by nearly half of spike-specific TCRs. Spike-specific TCR breadth and depth went up after people got two AZD1222 doses. Donors were largely white British and mainly female; clonal diversity was possibly underestimated.

The data were produced by immunoSEQ multiplex PCR, yet TCRdb's version contains in-frame clones alone and is incomplete. Of approximately 120,000 clones listed, 90% are singletons. Germline assignment: CDR1 MDHEN and CDR2 SYDVKM. This CDR3 has 15 amino acids. Trimming shortened V by 6 bases and J by 6 bases, and 17 bases separated the two germline ends. Concerning this clone: Its target is unknown.

This chain links TRBV28 with TRBJ2-2, with D possibly matching TRBD2 (6 bases). The origin of this receptor is an adult in good health. The sample here was peripheral blood, taken on day 0 of AZD1222 vaccination. The CDR3 nucleotides are TGTGCCAGCAGGAGATCTAGCGTCGGGGCCGGGGAGCTGTTTTTT. Residues: CASRRSSVGAGELFF.